This T cell receptor delta chain was retrieved from a study of Vδ1+ human thymocytes. Points from the study as a whole: In the thymus, TRG and TRD repertoires looked highly polyclonal with Gaussian CDR3 lengths. TRD repertoires were essentially private, unlike widely shared TRG clonotypes.

Trimming took off 2 bases at V and 2 bases at J, with 15 bases between the two ends. The CDR3 runs 16 residues. Germline values: CDR1 TSWWSYY, CDR2 QGS. Vdelta1+ thymocyte sorts reached between roughly 97% and 99.6% purity. RNA was extracted from the cells and then reverse transcribed. Pooled V-gene forward primers with one constant-region reverse primer generated the CDR3 amplicons by multiplex PCR. TCRdb re-called clones from the multiplex PCR reads via CATT. The sample holds roughly 56,000 delta-chain clones, about 15% seen once. This clone was detected only a few times. The antigen remains unidentified.

The clonotype was recovered from a girl in the first two years of life who had congenital heart surgery. Sequencing used Vdelta1+ gamma-delta thymocytes from the thymus. Subset here: FACS-sorted CD3+ TCRalphabeta- TCRVdelta1+ TCRVdelta2- thymocytes. This sequence joins TRDV1 and TRDJ1; possibly TRDD3 for D (5 bases). CDR3 region: CALGESIRGRTDKLIF. The CDR3 region has the DNA TGTGCTCTTGGGGAAAGTATACGGGGTCGTACCGATAAACTCATCTTT.